This TCR beta chain came from a study of beta chain features in type 1 diabetes (dated by TCRdb to the late 2010s). In terms of the full investigation: Mean age, gender distribution, total cell number and subset yield were not different between patients and healthy donors. A total of about 99,000,000 sorted cells were examined across all samples, and RNA yield correlated strongly with the number of cells per subset. In the study, recently diagnosed type 1 diabetes patients and matched healthy donors were compared on the TCRB repertoires of their sorted circulating CD4+ T cell subsets. Regulatory and stem cell-like memory subsets were obtained from only 8 patients and roughly eight healthy donors, while naive and central memory subsets were obtained from all 30 or so donors.

Only one count was recorded for this clone. Its antigen target is currently unknown. One base away there is no much larger clone; base qualities are not given. Each donor gave one peripheral blood draw, approximately 110 mL on average, collected into heparinised tubes. A BD FACSAria II was used to sort naive, central memory, regulatory and stem cell-like memory CD4+ T cells with a panel that included CD45RO, CCR7, CD25, CD127, CD95 and CD27. A purity above 95% was achieved for all sorted populations. PBMCs were isolated immediately by Lymphoprep density gradient centrifugation and stained directly without culture. Samples were stained and sorted in pairs, with one healthy donor and one patient per experiment, so that batch effects were minimized. General findings and caveats noted by the study authors: Naive, central memory and regulatory TCRB repertoires appeared to be more alike among patients than among healthy donors. A moderate but significant shortening of TCRB CDR3 length was observed in type 1 diabetes patients in all four CD4+ subsets. PCR might favor shorter templates, but patient and control samples were amplified and corrected together, so any skew would affect both groups equally. Because cDNA was sequenced instead of genomic DNA, activated cells with high expression could be over-represented, although the groups did not differ in activation or CD3 levels. Only small numbers of individuals were included in the HLA sub-analyses, which left unresolved whether HLA type had any influence on TCRB rearrangement. Fewer insertions and more nucleotide deletions at VDJ recombination sites were observed in patients with type 1 diabetes, implying thymic rearrangement abnormalities.

The entire amount of isolated RNA was reverse transcribed using the High Capacity cDNA Reverse Transcription Kit, so the sequenced TCRB transcripts were expressed ones. Naive, central memory and regulatory T cell samples underwent deep immunoSEQ sequencing, averaging roughly 3.5 million total reads per sample. Sorted cells were lysed in RLT buffer and RNA was extracted with DNase-treated RNeasy Micro or Mini kits, depending on cell number. Each cell subset was processed on its own to prevent cross-contamination, while patient and healthy donor samples were processed together. Using the immunoSEQ multiplex PCR, TCRB sequences were amplified from cDNA into 87-bp fragments spanning the CDR3 region. Amplicons were sequenced on the Illumina HiSeq platform. Per the source publication's procedure: Synthetic template baselines were used to correct PCR bias computationally, reads within Hamming distance 2 were collapsed, and singletons that could not be merged were discarded. Reads were aligned against IMGT to assign V, D and J genes, CDR3 length and insertions or deletions at six rearrangement sites. Clonotype counts were normalized to sorted cell number within each subset before computing true diversity and Gini coefficients with the tcR R package. The overlap coefficient, calculated on TCRB nucleotide sequences, was used to measure repertoire sharing. The clones in this table, taken by TCRdb from immuneACCESS, are in-frame only. Not every clone is retained; where verified, under half of the shortfall comes from an unresolved V gene, and the cause of the rest is unknown. V, J and clone size derive from that table, while D and trimming were established from the DNA sequence. This sample gives under 50,000 clones in total; roughly 56% of them show up just once. The ten largest clones capture over 2% of the sample.

Trimming takes 2 bases from V and 1 base from J, and the germline ends sit 6 bases apart. Per the germline V gene, SGHTA is the CDR1 and FQGNSA is the CDR2. The CDR3 holds 14 amino acids from the cysteine to the phenylalanine. Only the CDR3 region is kept as DNA, spanning 42 bases read in frame from base 1. The clonotype originates from a woman aged 18 to 35 in good health. The chain was built from TRBV7-2 and TRBJ1-5; TRBD1 is perhaps the D gene, given 6 matching bases. Material for sequencing was Tregs from blood. The cell subset or site label of this sample denotes: regulatory CD4+ T cells. The CDR3 corresponds to CASSLQGSNQPQHF. The DNA sequence follows: TGTGCCAGCAGCTTACAGGGGAGCAATCAGCCCCAGCATTTT.